The next 21 T cell receptor beta chains were all read from a single sample in a study of T cells in Graves' hyperthyroidism and ophthalmopathy. Amplification of TCR beta CDR3 regions used RNA as the template. First-round RT-PCR targeting the TCR CDR3 was performed with the HTBI primer set. TCRdb passed the multiplex PCR reads through MiXCR, listing each CDR3 protein once. Counted here are 300,000 to 400,000 distinct CDR3 sequences, approximately 18% occurring once; the ten biggest clones make up approximately 54%. The sequenced sample was blood. The receptors here all came from a woman aged 50 to 65 with Graves' hyperthyroidism.

Many counts were recorded for this clonotype. This chain links TRBV18 with TRBJ1-2; 8 bases align to TRBD1. The CDR3 runs to 15 residues. Trimming removed 3 bases from V and 1 base from J; junction bases left unmatched: 4. From germline, CDR1 is KGHSH and CDR2 LQKENI. The CDR3 DNA reads as TGTGCCAGCTCACCCGGACAGGGCTTTAACTATGGCTACACCTTC. This codes for CASSPGQGFNYGYTF.

This clonotype was seen ten or more times. The chain combines TRBV5-1 with TRBJ2-1; no clear D. Germline V CDR1 and CDR2: SGHRS, YFSETQ. The CDR3 loop spans 15 amino acids. The V end was cut by 0 bases, the J end by 5 bases, with 12 bases between. As DNA, the CDR3 is TGCGCCAGCAGCTTGGGACTTCCCGGCGACAATGAGCAGTTCTTC. Translating gives CASSLGLPGDNEQFF.

This chain connects TRBV3-1 to TRBJ2-4; D is perhaps TRBD1 or TRBD2 (5 bases each). Germline values: CDR1 LGHDT, CDR2 YNNKEL (reference sequence). The V gene lost 1 base and the J gene lost 3 bases, with 7 bases spanning the gap. This CDR3 contains 14 residues. The CDR3 loop reads CASSQAGHKNIQYF. The CDR3 region has the DNA TGTGCCAGCAGCCAAGCGGGGCACAAAAACATTCAGTACTTC.

This clonotype has just a few counts. V usage is TRBV27 and J usage is TRBJ1-4, with D tentatively TRBD1 (5 bases). The germline V gene encodes CDR1 MNHEY and CDR2 SMNVEV (reference sequence). Trimming removed 4 bases at V and 4 bases at J, with 13 bases between. The CDR3 runs 15 residues. CDR3 in DNA: TGTGCCAGCAGTTCTTGGGCGGGACTTAATGAAAAACTGTTTTTT. As protein: CASSSWAGLNEKLFF.

This clonotype appeared a few times. The rearrangement links TRBV19 to TRBJ2-1; no reliable D call. Trimming took 3 bases from V and 2 from J, leaving 5 bases between them. The CDR3 spans 13 residues. CDR1 is LNHDA and CDR2 is SQIVND in the germline V gene (reference sequence). CDR3 bases: TGTGCCAGTAGTATTGTGGCCTACAATGAGCAGTTCTTC. This codes for CASSIVAYNEQFF.

This clonotype was observed at least ten times. V gene TRBV12-3 or TRBV12-4 combines with J gene TRBJ2-3; TRBD2 matches at 7 bases. The length of the CDR3 is 18 residues. V gave up 4 bases and J gave up 1 base; unmatched junction bases: 14. The chain's CDR3 is CASSSSLGLAAGTDTQYF. The CDR3 DNA sequence: TGTGCCAGCAGTTCCTCCCTGGGGCTAGCGGCGGGCACAGATACGCAGTATTTT.

This clonotype occurred many times. V gene TRBV2 combines with J gene TRBJ2-7, with D uncertain. The CDR3 consists of 13 residues. The ends were cut back, 3 bases at V and 2 bases at J, with 8 bases in the middle. Germline V gene lookup returns CDR1 SNHLY and CDR2 FYNNEI. The CDR3 region has the DNA TGTGCCAGCAGTGAGATTAGTCCCTACGAGCAGTACGTC. Encoded protein: CASSEISPYEQYV.

CDR3 DNA: TGTGCCATCAGCCCCGGGCAGGGGCCCGTCCCCTACGAGCAGTACTTC. As protein: CAISPGQGPVPYEQYF. The chain links TRBV10-3 to TRBJ2-7; D might be TRBD1 (6 bases). The CDR3 is made up of 16 amino acids. Trimming removed 6 bases at V and 2 bases at J, with 20 bases between. The germline CDR1 and CDR2 sequences are ENHRY and SYGVKD.

This clonotype was seen at least ten times. This chain links TRBV20-1 with TRBJ2-3; 7 positions agree with TRBD2. The CDR3 has 18 residues. V dropped 3 bases and J dropped 2; count of bases not matched to a gene: 17. Germline CDR1 reads DFQATT; CDR2 reads SNEGSKA (reference sequence). As DNA, the CDR3 is TGCAGTGCTAGTGGTCTTGCCTCGCGGGAGTTGTCCACAGATACGCAGTATTTT. Translating it yields CSASGLASRELSTDTQYF.

The chain combines TRBV20-1 with TRBJ1-4; maybe TRBD1 (6 bases). V gave up 6 bases and J gave up 5 bases, with 16 bases separating them. Germline V CDR1 and CDR2: DFQATT, SNEGSKA (reference sequence). The CDR3 sequence is 14 residues long. For the CDR3, the DNA is TGCAGTGCAACTTTGACAGGCTACAATGAAAAACTGTTTTTT. Translated: CSATLTGYNEKLFF.

The rearrangement uses TRBV7-9 and TRBJ1-6, with D uncertain. Looked up from germline, CDR1 is SEHNR and CDR2 is FQNEAQ (reference sequence). Trimming took 4 bases from V and 1 from J, leaving 5 bases between them. This CDR3 is built from 14 residues. The CDR3 loop reads CASSSTSYNSPLHF. In nucleotides, the CDR3 is TGTGCCAGCAGCTCCACTTCCTATAATTCACCCCTCCACTTT.

This clonotype has just a few counts. The chain uses TRBV27 and TRBJ2-3; 14 bases agree with TRBD2. Losses at the gene ends were 6 bases for V and 5 bases for J; bases not matched to a gene: 4. Looked up from germline, CDR1 is MNHEY and CDR2 is SMNVEV (reference sequence). This CDR3 is 15 amino acids long. Here the CDR3 reads CASRGLAGVRDTQYF. The DNA for the CDR3 is TGTGCCAGCAGGGGACTAGCGGGAGTGAGAGATACGCAGTATTTT.

V and J are TRBV3-1 and TRBJ2-2; D not certain. V was pared by 1 base and J by 4 bases, with 10 bases between. This CDR3 is built from 15 residues. Germline CDR1 LGHDT, CDR2 YNNKEL (reference sequence). CDR3 nucleotide sequence: TGTGCCAGCAGCCAAGCCGAAGCGATCACCGGGGAGCTGTTTTTT. This codes for CASSQAEAITGELFF.

A word on this clonotype: A much larger clone differs by one base, so this may be a read error. The gene calls are TRBV6-5 and TRBJ1-6; D gene uncertain. Germline V gene lookup returns CDR1 MNHEY and CDR2 SVGAGI. The CDR3 runs to 14 residues. The CDR3 here is CASSYEGRDSPPHF. The DNA for the CDR3 is TGTGCCAGCAGTTACGAGGGTCGTGATTCACCCCCCCACTTT.

This clonotype was recorded many times. The rearrangement links TRBV11-3 to TRBJ2-1; TRBD1 matches 7 bases. After removal of 2 bases from V and 9 bases from J, the junction contained 10 bases not matched to a gene. This CDR3 has 15 residues. The germline V gene has CDR1 SGHNT and CDR2 YENEEA. In DNA form, the CDR3 reads TGTGCCAGCAGCTTATCCCCAGGGGGAGATGGTGAGCAGTTCTTC. Its protein product is CASSLSPGGDGEQFF.

This clonotype was counted between two and nine times. In DNA form, the CDR3 reads TGCGCCAGCAGCTATGGCGGGGCGGACACCGGGGAGCTGTTTTTT. Protein: CASSYGGADTGELFF. The V and J genes are TRBV5-1 and TRBJ2-2; a weak D match, TRBD2 (6 bases). The CDR3 is made up of 15 amino acids. Trimming took off 3 bases at V and 3 bases at J, with 12 bases between the two ends. Germline values: CDR1 SGHRS, CDR2 YFSETQ.

Many counts were recorded for this clonotype. The chain couples TRBV20-1 to TRBJ2-1, with 10 bases aligning to TRBD2. V dropped 6 bases and J dropped 0; count of bases not matched to a gene: 8. This CDR3 has 16 amino acids. The germline V gene encodes CDR1 DFQATT and CDR2 SNEGSKA (reference sequence). The CDR3: CSAEDSGRISYNEQFF. The CDR3 DNA sequence: TGCAGTGCCGAAGATAGCGGGAGGATCTCCTACAATGAGCAGTTCTTC.

This clonotype was seen at least ten times. The V gene is TRBV6-1, the J gene TRBJ2-3; D perhaps matches TRBD2 (5 bases). Trimming stripped 6 bases from V and 3 bases from J, with 16 bases between. This CDR3 region has 15 residues. The germline V gene has CDR1 MNHNS and CDR2 SASEGT. As DNA, the CDR3 is TGTGCCAGCAGGACAACAACTAGGGTGACAGATACGCAGTATTTT. Translation gives CASRTTTRVTDTQYF.

In its sample, this clonotype was seen a few times. Here the CDR3 DNA reads TGTGCCAGCAGCCGCTCTCGACACTTGAACACCGGGGAGCTGTTTTTT. It yields the protein CASSRSRHLNTGELFF. V gene TRBV3-1 combines with J gene TRBJ2-2; D is unresolved. There are 16 residues in the CDR3. CDR1 LGHDT and CDR2 YNNKEL come from the germline V gene (reference sequence). V lost 4 bases and J lost 1, with 13 bases in between.

This clonotype was picked up a small number of times. The rearrangement joins TRBV3-1 to TRBJ1-6; 7 bases fit TRBD1. The J segment lost 7 bases and the V segment lost 5 bases, leaving 8 bases of the junction unmatched. This CDR3 comprises 15 residues. Per germline, CDR1 LGHDT and CDR2 YNNKEL (reference sequence). CDR3 residues: CASSYSGGQNSPLHF. CDR3 sequence (DNA): TGTGCCAGCAGCTACTCAGGGGGTCAAAATTCACCCCTCCACTTT.

This clonotype was counted ten times or more. This rearrangement joins TRBV30 to TRBJ2-5, with a possible D match to TRBD1 (5 bases). CDR3 length: 14 amino acids. Between the trimmed V and J ends, which lost 0 bases and 5 bases, there was a span of 13 bases. Germline assignment: CDR1 GTSNPN and CDR2 SVGIG (reference sequence). The CDR3 is CAWSVPGYGETQYF. CDR3 bases: TGTGCCTGGAGTGTACCAGGGTATGGGGAGACCCAGTACTTC.